The entry below gives a single T cell receptor (beta chain) sequence along with its context. Sequencing used immunoSEQ multiplex PCR; TCRdb keeps in-frame clones, though not all of them. The sample carries under 90,000 clones, roughly nine tenths recorded once. This sample was included in a study of OX40 agonist ivuxolimab in advanced cancers. Looking at the study overall: Patients received the agonistic anti-OX40 (CD134) antibody ivuxolimab.

The sequences come from CD4+ or CD8+ T cells sorted from blood, collected in a trial of the OX40 agonist ivuxolimab. This receptor was identified in an adult with an advanced solid tumor such as melanoma, head and neck, liver or kidney cancer.

The CDR3 bases are TGTGCCAGTGGGTACAATGAGCAGTTCTTC. This translates into CASGYNEQFF. The chain has TRBV19 and TRBJ2-1; no firm D call. Germline V gene sequence: CDR1 LNHDA, CDR2 SQIVND (reference sequence). V shed 8 bases and J shed 4 bases, with 3 bases lying between them. This CDR3 contains 10 residues.